The 14 T cell receptor beta chains below come from one sample, sequenced in a study of read filtering for tumor transcriptome and immune sequencing. The library was built from about 400 ng RNA with molecular barcoded adaptors for alpha/delta and beta/gamma chains. One entry per CDR3 protein, called by TCRdb with MiXCR from the reads. The sample has about 35,000 distinct CDR3 sequences, 13% to 15% seen once. Sequenced: a population of CD138-negative cells sorted from bone marrow. The receptors were sampled from a donor aged 40 or older with multiple myeloma.

This clonotype was seen only a few times. The V and J genes are TRBV7-9 and TRBJ2-2; no clear D gene. The ends were cut back, 5 bases at V and 1 base at J, with 14 bases in the middle. This CDR3 contains 16 residues. Germline CDR1 and CDR2: SEHNR and FQNEAQ (reference sequence). CDR3 DNA: TGTGCCAGCAGCCCCTACGGACGAGTGAACACCGGGGAGCTGTTTTTT. Its translation: CASSPYGRVNTGELFF. Full variable domain (outside the CDR3, taken from reference TRBV7-9 and TRBJ2-2): DTGVSQNPRHKITKRGQNVTFRCDPISEHNRLYWYRQTLGQGPEFLTYFQNEAQLEKSRLLSDRFSAERPKGSFSTLEIQRTEQGDSAMYLCASSPYGRVNTGELFFGEGSRLTVL.

This clonotype was seen ten or more times. The genes are TRBV6-2 or TRBV6-3 and TRBJ2-4; 7 bases line up with TRBD1. J was trimmed by 1 base and V by 8 bases; bases with no gene match: 2. The CDR3 loop spans 13 amino acids. Germline values: CDR1 MNHEY, CDR2 SVGEGT. CDR3 sequence: CASSTGAKNIQYF. Written as DNA, the CDR3 is TGTGCCAGCTCGACAGGGGCCAAAAACATTCAGTACTTC.

This clonotype came up a few times. A much larger clone lies one base from this, so it may be a read error. The chain uses TRBV10-2 and TRBJ2-5; D may correspond to TRBD1 or TRBD2 (5 bases each). CDR1 and CDR2 (germline): WSHSY, SAAADI. Trimming took off 7 bases at V and 1 base at J, with 16 bases between the two ends. The CDR3 spans 15 residues. Here the CDR3 DNA reads TGCGCCAGCAATGGACTGGGGGTTTTCCAAGAGACCCAGTACTTC. This translates into CASNGLGVFQETQYF.

The sample holds many counts of this clonotype. The J gene is TRBJ1-1, the V gene TRBV7-9; 8 bases line up with TRBD1. V gave up 6 bases and J gave up 6 bases; unmatched junction bases: 9. Germline values: CDR1 SEHNR, CDR2 FQNEAQ (reference sequence). The CDR3 covers 14 residues. The CDR3 region is CASRKTGAGSEAFF. CDR3 DNA sequence: TGTGCCAGCAGAAAGACAGGGGCTGGGTCTGAAGCTTTCTTT.

This clonotype has only a few counts. One junction end does not reproduce the germline sequence, and a read error may be involved. The chain carries TRBV27 and TRBJ2-3; maybe TRBD1 (5 bases). The CDR3 runs to 12 residues. Germline CDR1 MNHEY, CDR2 SMNVEV (reference sequence). The CDR3: CASGVGRVGQYF. DNA for the CDR3: TGTGCCAGCGGAGTGGGTCGAGTGGGGCAGTACTTT.

This clonotype was detected ten times or more. The chain recombines TRBV3-1 with TRBJ2-7; the match to TRBD1 covers 10 bases. J lost 7 bases, V lost 4 bases, and 10 bases had no gene match. Germline loops: CDR1 LGHDT, CDR2 YNNKEL (reference sequence). The CDR3 is 15 residues long. CDR3 protein: CASSPRGTGVREQYF. The CDR3 coding sequence is TGTGCCAGCAGCCCCCGGGGGACAGGGGTGAGAGAGCAGTACTTC.

This clonotype was seen a few times. The chain is built from TRBV5-1 and TRBJ2-2; 8 nucleotides match TRBD2. The germline CDR1 and CDR2 sequences are SGHRS and YFSETQ. The CDR3 runs 18 residues. The J segment lost 2 bases and the V segment lost 1 base, leaving 10 bases of the junction unmatched. The chain's CDR3 is CASSLSREGGDNTGELFF. The CDR3 bases are TGCGCCAGCAGCTTGAGCCGGGAGGGCGGGGACAACACCGGGGAGCTGTTTTTT.

The chain is built from TRBV19 and TRBJ1-1; 7 bases agree with TRBD1. This CDR3 spans 14 amino acids. The germline V gene has CDR1 LNHDA and CDR2 SQIVND (reference sequence). Trimming cost V 1 base and J 4 bases; bases outside gene matches: 3. This CDR3 is CASSIGPGGTEAFF. CDR3 nucleotide sequence: TGTGCCAGTAGTATAGGACCAGGGGGCACTGAAGCTTTCTTT. Complete variable domain (other parts from reference TRBV19 and TRBJ1-1): DGGITQSPKYLFRKEGQNVTLSCEQNLNHDAMYWYRQDPGQGLRLIYYSQIVNDFQKGDIAEGYSVSREKKESFPLTVTSAQKNPTAFYLCASSIGPGGTEAFFGQGTRLTVV.

This clonotype was recorded at least ten times. V usage is TRBV29-1 and J usage is TRBJ1-3; possible D gene TRBD1, 6 bases. The CDR3 length is 14 residues. The germline V gene has CDR1 SQVTM and CDR2 ANQGSEA. The V end lost 0 bases, the J end lost 5 bases, and 11 bases lay between the germline ends. The CDR3 DNA follows: TGCAGCGTTGAAGATAGGGACAACAGAAACACCATATATTTT. The encoded protein is CSVEDRDNRNTIYF.

This clonotype appeared many times. This chain connects TRBV20-1 to TRBJ2-7; TRBD1 matches 7 bases. V shed 5 bases, J shed 5 bases, and the junction held 9 bases outside the gene matches. This CDR3 comprises 13 residues. Germline-derived CDR1 and CDR2 are DFQATT and SNEGSKA (reference sequence). For the CDR3, the DNA is TGCAGTGCTTCCGGGACAGCGGATGACGAGCAGTACTTC. Protein sequence: CSASGTADDEQYF.

This clonotype was observed at least ten times. Here the CDR3 reads CASRDTWDSTEAFF. The CDR3 DNA follows: TGTGCCAGCAGAGACACCTGGGATTCCACTGAAGCTTTCTTT. V gene TRBV6-1 combines with J gene TRBJ1-1; D is ambiguous. The CDR3 sequence is 14 residues long. V lost 6 bases, J lost 4 bases, and 15 bases lay in between. The germline V gene has CDR1 MNHNS and CDR2 SASEGT.

This clonotype appeared many times. The chain combines TRBV20-1 with TRBJ1-2; possible D gene TRBD1, 5 bases. This CDR3 is built from 13 residues. CDR1 DFQATT and CDR2 SNEGSKA come from the germline V gene (reference sequence). V lost 0 bases and J lost 7, with 12 bases in between. CDR3 amino acids: CSARDPRGLGYTF. As DNA, the CDR3 is TGCAGTGCTAGAGATCCCCGGGGCCTTGGCTACACCTTC.

This clonotype was picked up many times. The rearrangement joins TRBV5-1 to TRBJ2-7; perhaps D is TRBD1 or TRBD2 (5 bases each). Germline V gene data show CDR1 as SGHRS and CDR2 as YFSETQ. The CDR3 is made up of 13 amino acids. The V and J ends lost 1 base and 5 bases respectively, with 10 bases between them. CDR3 nucleotides: TGCGCCAGCAGCTTGCGCAGGGACCACGAGCAGTACTTC. It translates to CASSLRRDHEQYF.

This clonotype was seen once. The CDR3: CASYQGLGRGTGELFF. The CDR3 region has the DNA TGTGCCAGCTACCAAGGGCTCGGACGAGGGACCGGGGAGCTGTTTTTT. This rearrangement joins TRBV3-1 to TRBJ2-2; possibly TRBD2 for D (5 bases). The germline gives CDR1 LGHDT, CDR2 YNNKEL (reference sequence). Deletions cut 8 bases from V and 5 bases from J, with 21 bases between. CDR3 length: 16 amino acids.